This T cell receptor (beta chain) stems from a study of Ad26.COV2.S vaccination and SARS-CoV-2 variants. Germline V gene sequence: CDR1 LGHNT, CDR2 FRNRAP. Trimming removed 0 bases from V and 5 bases from J, with 11 bases in between. CDR3 size: 14 residues. Remarks on this clone: The antigen remains undetermined.

Assay: immunoSEQ multiplex PCR; the TCRdb copy retains only in-frame clones and omits some. The data show 180,000 or so clones, roughly nine tenths seen once. Overall study results and limits: People who got the vaccine or the placebo had similar non-spike TCR breadth. Researchers cautioned that TCR breadth and depth analyses may have underestimated total T cell responses.

The chain is built from TRBV12-5 and TRBJ2-7, with a tentative D call TRBD1 (6 bases). Specimen: peripheral blood, collected after recovery from COVID-19. This TCR came from a human donor who had recovered from COVID-19. The chain's CDR3 is CASGLVPDRNEQYF. CDR3 nucleotide sequence: TGTGCTAGTGGTTTGGTCCCTGACAGGAACGAGCAGTACTTC.